This TCR beta chain was captured by sequencing in a study of monozygotic twins with inflammatory bowel disease. A note on this clonotype: Its antigen is undetermined.

Study-wide results and caveats: TCRbeta diversity (inverse Simpson) was lower in IBD patients than in healthy co-twins.

The CDR3 has 18 amino acids. Germline CDR1 is SGHNT and CDR2 is YYREEE (reference sequence). TCRdb reanalyzed the 5' RACE reads, giving one entry per CDR3 protein sequence and no DNA. The listing records approximately 330,000 distinct CDR3 sequences. Total RNA was isolated from whole blood without T cell sorting. The source is a human donor with ulcerative colitis or Crohn's disease, or a healthy co-twin of an affected twin (not recorded which). The sequenced sample consisted of blood. The rearrangement uses TRBV5-4 and TRBJ1-3; TCRdb lists TRBD1, though no DNA is available to test this call. The CDR3 sequence is CASSLGARGHASGNTIYF.